This T cell receptor beta chain was obtained from a study of T cells after yellow fever vaccination. 5'RACE template switching added a universal primer site and UMIs to TCR cDNA. MiXCR was run by TCRdb on the 5' RACE reads, yielding one entry per CDR3 protein. The table has 300,000 to 400,000 distinct CDR3 sequences, 8.7% seen once. Study-level results: The study found a weaker secondary response that peaked faster, day 5 versus 15. Reappearing after the booster were most of the clones from primary vaccination (about 95% CD4, approximately 85% CD8). Abundant clonotypes from the bulk population could get into FACS-sorted repertoires as contaminants.

Germline V lookup: CDR1 DFQATT, CDR2 SNEGSKA (reference sequence). V dropped 6 bases and J dropped 4 bases, with 9 bases sitting between them. This CDR3 is 11 amino acids long. In its sample, this clonotype was seen a few times. The antigen remains undetermined. This TCR came from a man younger than 35 who received the YFV17D yellow fever vaccine. The sequencing here drew on PBMCs, taken on the day of the first yellow fever vaccination. This chain connects TRBV20-1 to TRBJ1-1, with no clear D. The CDR3 region has the DNA TGCAGTGCCACCCGGGGCACTGAAGCTTTCTTT. This codes for CSATRGTEAFF.